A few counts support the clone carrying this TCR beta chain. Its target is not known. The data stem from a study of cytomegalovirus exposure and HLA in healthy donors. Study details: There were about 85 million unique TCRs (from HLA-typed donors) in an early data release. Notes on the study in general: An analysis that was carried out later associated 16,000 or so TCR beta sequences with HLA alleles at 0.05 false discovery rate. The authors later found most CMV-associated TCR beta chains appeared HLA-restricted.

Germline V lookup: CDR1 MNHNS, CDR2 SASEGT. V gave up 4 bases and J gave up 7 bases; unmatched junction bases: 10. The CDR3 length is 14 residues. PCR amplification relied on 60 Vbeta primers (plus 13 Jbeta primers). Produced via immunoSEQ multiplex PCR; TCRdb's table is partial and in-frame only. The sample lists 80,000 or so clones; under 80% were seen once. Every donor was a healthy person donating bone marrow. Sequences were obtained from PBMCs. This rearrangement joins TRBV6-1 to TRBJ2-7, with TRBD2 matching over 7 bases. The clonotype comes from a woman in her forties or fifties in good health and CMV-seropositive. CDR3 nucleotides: TGTGCCAGCAGTGTAGCGGGCCGCCCCGATGAGCAGTACTTC. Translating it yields CASSVAGRPDEQYF.